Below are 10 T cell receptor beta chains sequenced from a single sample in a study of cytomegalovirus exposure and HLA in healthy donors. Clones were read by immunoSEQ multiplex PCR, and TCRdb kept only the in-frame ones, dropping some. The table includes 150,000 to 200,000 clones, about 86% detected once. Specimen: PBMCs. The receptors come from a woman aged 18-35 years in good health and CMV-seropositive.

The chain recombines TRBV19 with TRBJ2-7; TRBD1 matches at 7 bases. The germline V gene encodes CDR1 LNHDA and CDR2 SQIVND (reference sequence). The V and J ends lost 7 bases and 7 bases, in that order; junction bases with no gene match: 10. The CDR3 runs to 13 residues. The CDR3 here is CASNTGALEEQYF. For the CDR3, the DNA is TGTGCCAGTAACACAGGGGCCCTGGAAGAGCAGTACTTC.

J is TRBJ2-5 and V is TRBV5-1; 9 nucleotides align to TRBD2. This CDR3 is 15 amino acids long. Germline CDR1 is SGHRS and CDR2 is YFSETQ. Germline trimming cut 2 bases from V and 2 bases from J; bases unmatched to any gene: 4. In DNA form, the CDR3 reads TGCGCCAGCAGCTTAGCTAGCGGGGAACAAGAGACCCAGTACTTC. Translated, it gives CASSLASGEQETQYF.

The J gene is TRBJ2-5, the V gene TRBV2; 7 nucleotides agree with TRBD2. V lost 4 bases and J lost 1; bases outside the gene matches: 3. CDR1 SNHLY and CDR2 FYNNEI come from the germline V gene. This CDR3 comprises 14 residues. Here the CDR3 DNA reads TGTGCCAGCAGTGGTTCGGGGGGCCAAGAGACCCAGTACTTC. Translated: CASSGSGGQETQYF.

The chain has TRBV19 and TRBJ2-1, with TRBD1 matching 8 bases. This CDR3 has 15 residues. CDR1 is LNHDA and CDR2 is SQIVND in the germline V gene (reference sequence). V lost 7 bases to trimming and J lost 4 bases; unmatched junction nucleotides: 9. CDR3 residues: CASNNQGASYNEQFF. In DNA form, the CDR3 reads TGTGCCAGTAACAATCAGGGGGCCTCATACAATGAGCAGTTCTTC.

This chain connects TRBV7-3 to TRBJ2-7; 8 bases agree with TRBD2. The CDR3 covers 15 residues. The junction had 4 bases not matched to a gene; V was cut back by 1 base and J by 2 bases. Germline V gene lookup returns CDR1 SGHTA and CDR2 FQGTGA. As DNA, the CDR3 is TGTGCCAGCAGCTTAAGCGGTAGCGGGGCCTACGAGCAGTACTTC. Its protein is CASSLSGSGAYEQYF. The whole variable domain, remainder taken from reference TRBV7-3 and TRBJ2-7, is GAGVSQTPSNKVTEKGKYVELRCDPISGHTALYWYRQSLGQGPEFLIYFQGTGAADDSGLPNDRFFAVRPEGSVSTLKIQRTERGDSAVYLCASSLSGSGAYEQYFGPGTRLTVT.

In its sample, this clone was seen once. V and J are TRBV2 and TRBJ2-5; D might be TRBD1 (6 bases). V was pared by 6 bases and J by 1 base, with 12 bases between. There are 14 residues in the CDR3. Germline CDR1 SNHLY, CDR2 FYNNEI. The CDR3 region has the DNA TGTGCCAGCAGCTACGGACAGTTCCAAGAGACCCAGTACTTC. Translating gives CASSYGQFQETQYF.

The CDR3, as DNA: TGTGCCAGCGGAGTCCTTAATCAGCCCCAGCATTTT. It encodes CASGVLNQPQHF. The genes are TRBV27 and TRBJ1-5; D remains ambiguous. In germline, CDR1 is MNHEY, CDR2 SMNVEV (reference sequence). The V end was cut by 8 bases, the J end by 4 bases, with 9 bases between. There are 12 residues in the CDR3.

The CDR3 DNA sequence: TGTGCCAGCAGCCAGAGCGGGGGAGGGTTCCACGAGCAGTACTTC. As protein: CASSQSGGGFHEQYF. The chain links TRBV9 to TRBJ2-7, with TRBD2 matching over 8 bases. Trimming at V came to 4 bases and at J to 5 bases, leaving 11 bases not matched to a gene. This CDR3 has 15 residues. Germline V gene data show CDR1 as SGDLS and CDR2 as YYNGEE. The complete variable domain, with remaining parts taken from reference TRBV9 and TRBJ2-7, reads DSGVTQTPKHLITATGQRVTLRCSPRSGDLSVYWYQQSLDQGLQFLIQYYNGEERAKGNILERFSAQQFPDLHSELNLSSLELGDSALYFCASSQSGGGFHEQYFGPGTRLTVT.

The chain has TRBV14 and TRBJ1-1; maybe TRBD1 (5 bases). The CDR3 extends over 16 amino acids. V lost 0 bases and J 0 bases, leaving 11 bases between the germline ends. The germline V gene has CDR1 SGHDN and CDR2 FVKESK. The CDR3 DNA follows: TGTGCCAGCAGCCAAGAGGGGGGAAATATGAACACTGAAGCTTTCTTT. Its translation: CASSQEGGNMNTEAFF.

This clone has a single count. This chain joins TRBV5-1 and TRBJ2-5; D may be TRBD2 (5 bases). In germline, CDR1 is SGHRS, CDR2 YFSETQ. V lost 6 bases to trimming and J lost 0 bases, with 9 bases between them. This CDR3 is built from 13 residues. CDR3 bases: TGCGCCAGCACCAGGACTGACCAAGAGACCCAGTACTTC. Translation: CASTRTDQETQYF.